This T cell receptor beta chain is drawn from a study of shared clonotypes between healthy human individuals. Study background: CD4 naive and CD4 memory each took three plates per donor, while CD8 naive took two and CD8 memory one.

Some clones are missing from TCRdb's copy, which holds only in-frame ones; the method was immunoSEQ multiplex PCR. The sample shows under 2.5 million clones, just under 95% of them seen only once. Healthy HIV-negative adults with no recent acute infections or vaccinations were recruited as donors. Germline-derived CDR1 and CDR2 are MDHEN and SYDVKM. The CDR3 runs 15 residues. V shed 3 bases and J shed 4 bases, with 12 bases lying between them. The chain couples TRBV28 to TRBJ1-4; the D is unclear. The sample taken for sequencing was naive CD4+ T cells from PBMCs. Specified subset: CD45RA+ positively selected. The receptor comes from a man younger than 35 in good health. Some clones in this sample may be carry-over from other donors' samples. CDR3 amino acids: CASSFDLGYNEKLFF. The CDR3 coding sequence is TGTGCCAGCAGTTTCGACCTGGGCTATAATGAAAAACTGTTTTTT.